The present entry profiles one T cell receptor beta chain with its context. This specimen comes from a study of identical twins. A single record per CDR3 protein comes from TCRdb applying MiXCR to the 5' RACE reads. The sample consists of around 250,000 distinct CDR3 sequences, about 8.3% of them appearing once. Germline CDR1 and CDR2: SQVTM and ANQGSEA. Unmatched junction bases numbered 1, after V lost 3 bases and J lost 0 bases. The CDR3 runs to 14 residues. This sample also appeared in a second study, on yellow fever vaccine responses in identical twins.

The source of this sequence is a woman aged 18-35 years in good health. The rearrangement links TRBV29-1 to TRBJ2-1; 8 nucleotides match TRBD2. The sample taken for sequencing was CD8+ T cells sorted from blood. In DNA, the CDR3 is TGCAGCGTTGAGAGCGGGAGCTCCTACAATGAGCAGTTCTTC. This encodes CSVESGSSYNEQFF.